The sequence of this T cell receptor (beta chain) was determined in a study of kidney transplant recipient with SARS-CoV-2 infection. This clonotype showed up many times. MiXCR, applied by TCRdb to the reads, yields one record per CDR3 protein. The repertoire holds about 250,000 distinct CDR3 sequences, with under 30% as singletons. V was cut by 7 bases and J by 4 bases, with 23 bases left in between. Germline V gene sequence: CDR1 SGHDT, CDR2 YYEEEE. The CDR3 totals 16 residues. The rearrangement links TRBV5-6 to TRBJ1-2; D remains ambiguous. The sample was a blood sample, taken at baseline and on roughly day 110 from a kidney transplant recipient. The receptor comes from a male patient between 25 and 39 years old who had COVID-19 and was a kidney transplant recipient. A share of the T cells may be of graft donor origin. The CDR3 coding sequence is TGTGCCAGCCCAATTATCAATAGTCGAAAGACCTATGGCTACACCTTC. Amino acid sequence: CASPIINSRKTYGYTF.